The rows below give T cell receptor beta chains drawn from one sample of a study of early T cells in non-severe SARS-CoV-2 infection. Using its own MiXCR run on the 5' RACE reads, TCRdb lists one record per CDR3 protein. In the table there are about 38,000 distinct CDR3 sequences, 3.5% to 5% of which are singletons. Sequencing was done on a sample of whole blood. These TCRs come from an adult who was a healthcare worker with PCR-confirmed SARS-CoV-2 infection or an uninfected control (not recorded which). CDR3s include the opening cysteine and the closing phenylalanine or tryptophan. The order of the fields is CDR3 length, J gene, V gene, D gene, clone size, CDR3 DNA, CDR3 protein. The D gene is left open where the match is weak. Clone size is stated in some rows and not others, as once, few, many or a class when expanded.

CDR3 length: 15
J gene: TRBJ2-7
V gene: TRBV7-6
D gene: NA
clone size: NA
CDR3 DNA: TGTGCCAGCAGCTTAAAACAGGGAAATTCCTACGAGCAGTACTTC
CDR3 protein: CASSLKQGNSYEQYF

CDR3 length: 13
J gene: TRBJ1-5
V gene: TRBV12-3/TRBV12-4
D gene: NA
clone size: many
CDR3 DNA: TGTGCCAGCAGTTTAGCGCGGGATCAGCCCCAGCATTTT
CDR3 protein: CASSLARDQPQHF

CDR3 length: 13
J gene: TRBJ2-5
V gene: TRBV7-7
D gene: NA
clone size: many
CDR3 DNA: TGTGCCAGCTCGTCGGGGAACCAAGAGACCCAGTACTTC
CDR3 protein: CASSSGNQETQYF

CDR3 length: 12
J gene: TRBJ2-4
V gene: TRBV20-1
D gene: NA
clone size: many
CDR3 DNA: TGCAGTGCTGCGCTACAGGAGGACATTCAGTACTTC
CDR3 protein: CSAALQEDIQYF

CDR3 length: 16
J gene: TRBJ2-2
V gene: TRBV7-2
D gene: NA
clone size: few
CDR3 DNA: TGTGCCAGCAGCCCAAGGGGGGGGCGTCGACCCGGGGAGCTGTTTTTT
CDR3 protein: CASSPRGGRRPGELFF

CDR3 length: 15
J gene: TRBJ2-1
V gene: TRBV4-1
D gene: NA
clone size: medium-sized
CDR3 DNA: TGCGCCAGCAGCCAAGACCCGGGCTCCTACAATGAGCAGTTCTTC
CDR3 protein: CASSQDPGSYNEQFF

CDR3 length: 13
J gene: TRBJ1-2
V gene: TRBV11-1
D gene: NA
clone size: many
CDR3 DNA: TGTGCCAGCAGCTCCCCTCAGGATTCCGGCTACACCTTC
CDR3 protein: CASSSPQDSGYTF

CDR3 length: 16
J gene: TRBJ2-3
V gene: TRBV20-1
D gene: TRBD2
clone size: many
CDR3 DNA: TGCAGTGCTAGAATAGGTGCTAGCGGGGCCACAGATACGCAGTATTTT
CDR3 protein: CSARIGASGATDTQYF

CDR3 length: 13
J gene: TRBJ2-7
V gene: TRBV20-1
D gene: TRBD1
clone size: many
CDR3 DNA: TGCAGTGCTGGCCGGGACAGGGCCTACGAGCAGTACTTC
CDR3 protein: CSAGRDRAYEQYF

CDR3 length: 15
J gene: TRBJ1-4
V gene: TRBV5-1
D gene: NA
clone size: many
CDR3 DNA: TGCGCCAGCAGCTTGGTGGCAGATAATAATGAAAAACTGTTTTTT
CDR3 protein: CASSLVADNNEKLFF

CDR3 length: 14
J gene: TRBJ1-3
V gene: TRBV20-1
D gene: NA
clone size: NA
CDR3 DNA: TGCAGTGCCCACCGGACAGTCTCTGGAAACACCATATATTTT
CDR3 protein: CSAHRTVSGNTIYF

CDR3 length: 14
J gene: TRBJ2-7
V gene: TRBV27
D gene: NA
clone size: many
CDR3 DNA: TGTGCCAGCAGACAAAGTCCCGGGGCTTACGAGCAGTACTTC
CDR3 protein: CASRQSPGAYEQYF

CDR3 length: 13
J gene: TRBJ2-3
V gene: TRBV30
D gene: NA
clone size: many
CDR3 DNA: TGTGCCTGGAGCTGGGAAGGCACAGATACGCAGTATTTT
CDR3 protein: CAWSWEGTDTQYF

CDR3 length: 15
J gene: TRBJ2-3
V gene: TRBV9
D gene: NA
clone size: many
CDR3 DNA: TGTGCCAGCAGCGTAGGGACTCTCCCCACAGATACGCAGTATTTT
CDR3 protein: CASSVGTLPTDTQYF

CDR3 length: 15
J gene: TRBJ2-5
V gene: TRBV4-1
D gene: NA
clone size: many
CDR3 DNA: TGCGCCAGCAGCCAAGGTAACGGTTTCCAAGAGACCCAGTACTTC
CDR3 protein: CASSQGNGFQETQYF

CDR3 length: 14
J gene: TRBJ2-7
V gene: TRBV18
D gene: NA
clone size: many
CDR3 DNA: TGTGCCAGCTCACCACAAGAAGGGGGTTACGAGCAGTACTTC
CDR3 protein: CASSPQEGGYEQYF

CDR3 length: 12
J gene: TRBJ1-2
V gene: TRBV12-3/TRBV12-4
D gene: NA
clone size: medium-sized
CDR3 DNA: TGTGCCAGCACCAGACAGAACTATGGCTACACCTTC
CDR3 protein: CASTRQNYGYTF

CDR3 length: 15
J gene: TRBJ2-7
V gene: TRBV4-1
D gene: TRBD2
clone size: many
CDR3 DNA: TGCGCCAGCAGCCAAACGAGCGGGGGTTCCTACGAGCAGTACTTC
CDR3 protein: CASSQTSGGSYEQYF

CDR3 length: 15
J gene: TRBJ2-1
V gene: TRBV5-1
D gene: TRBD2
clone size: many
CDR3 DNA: TGCGCCAGCAGCTCCGGGACTAGCGGTCCAAATGAGCAGTTCTTC
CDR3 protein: CASSSGTSGPNEQFF

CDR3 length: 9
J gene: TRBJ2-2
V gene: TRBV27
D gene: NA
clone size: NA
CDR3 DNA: TGTGCCCCGAGCGGGGAGCTGTTTTTT
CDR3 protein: CAPSGELFF

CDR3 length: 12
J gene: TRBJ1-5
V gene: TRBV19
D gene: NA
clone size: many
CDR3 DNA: TGTGCCAGTAGTCCCGTATATCAGCCCCAGCATTTT
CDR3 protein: CASSPVYQPQHF

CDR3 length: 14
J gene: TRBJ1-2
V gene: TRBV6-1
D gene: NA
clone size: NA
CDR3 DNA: TGTGCCACCGGGACGCATTCTACTAACTATGGCTACACCTTC
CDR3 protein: CATGTHSTNYGYTF

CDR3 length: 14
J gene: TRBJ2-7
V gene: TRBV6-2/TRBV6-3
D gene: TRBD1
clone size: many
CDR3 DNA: TGTGCCAGCAGTTACCCGGGACAGGGGTTGTATCGGTACTTC
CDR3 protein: CASSYPGQGLYRYF